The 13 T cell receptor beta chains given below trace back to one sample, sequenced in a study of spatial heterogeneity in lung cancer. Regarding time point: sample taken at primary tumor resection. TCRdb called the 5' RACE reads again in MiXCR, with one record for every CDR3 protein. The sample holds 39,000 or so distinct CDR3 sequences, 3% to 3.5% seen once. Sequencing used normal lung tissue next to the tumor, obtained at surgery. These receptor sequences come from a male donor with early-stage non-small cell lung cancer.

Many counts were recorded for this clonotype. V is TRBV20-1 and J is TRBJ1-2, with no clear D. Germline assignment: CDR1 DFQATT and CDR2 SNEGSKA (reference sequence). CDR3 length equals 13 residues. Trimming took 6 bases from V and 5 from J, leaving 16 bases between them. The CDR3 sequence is CSANPREPYGYTF. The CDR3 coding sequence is TGCAGTGCGAACCCCCGGGAGCCTTATGGCTACACCTTC.

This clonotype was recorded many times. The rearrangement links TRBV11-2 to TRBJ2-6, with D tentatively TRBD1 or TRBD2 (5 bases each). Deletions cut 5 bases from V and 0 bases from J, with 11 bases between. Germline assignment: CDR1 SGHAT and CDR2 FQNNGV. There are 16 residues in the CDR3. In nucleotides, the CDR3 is TGTGCCAGCAGCCCGAGGGGAAGCTCTGGGGCCAACGTCCTGACTTTC. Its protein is CASSPRGSSGANVLTF.

CDR3 loop: CASSPAFSGNTIYF. DNA of the CDR3: TGTGCCAGCAGCCCCGCCTTCTCTGGAAACACCATATATTTT. The chain has TRBV5-6 and TRBJ1-3; D unresolved. There are 14 residues in the CDR3. The V end was cut by 4 bases, the J end by 0 bases, with 8 bases between. The germline gives CDR1 SGHDT, CDR2 YYEEEE.

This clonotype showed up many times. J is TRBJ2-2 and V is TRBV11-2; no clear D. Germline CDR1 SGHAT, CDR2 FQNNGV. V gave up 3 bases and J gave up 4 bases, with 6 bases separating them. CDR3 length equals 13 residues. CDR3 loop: CASSLMGTGELFF. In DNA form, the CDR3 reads TGTGCCAGCAGCTTGATGGGCACCGGGGAGCTGTTTTTT.

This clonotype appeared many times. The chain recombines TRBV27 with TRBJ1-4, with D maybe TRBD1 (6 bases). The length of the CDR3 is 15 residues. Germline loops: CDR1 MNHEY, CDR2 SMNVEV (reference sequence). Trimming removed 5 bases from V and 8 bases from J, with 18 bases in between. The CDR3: CASSVQGHRGEKLFF. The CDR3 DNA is TGTGCCAGCAGTGTACAGGGTCATAGGGGGGAAAAACTGTTTTTT.

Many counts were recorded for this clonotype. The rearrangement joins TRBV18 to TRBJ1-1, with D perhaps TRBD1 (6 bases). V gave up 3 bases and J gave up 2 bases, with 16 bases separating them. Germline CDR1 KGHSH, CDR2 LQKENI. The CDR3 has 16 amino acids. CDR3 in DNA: TGTGCCAGCTCACCCCGACAAGGGGGGACTAACACTGAAGCTTTCTTT. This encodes CASSPRQGGTNTEAFF.

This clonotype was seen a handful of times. The CDR3 sequence: CASSPLGLAGETQYF. DNA for the CDR3: TGTGCCAGCAGCCCCTTGGGACTAGCGGGCGAGACCCAGTACTTC. The chain uses TRBV14 and TRBJ2-5, with TRBD2 matching over 12 bases. V lost 4 bases, J lost 5 bases, and 5 bases stayed unmatched. CDR3 size: 15 residues. CDR1 and CDR2 from the germline V gene are SGHDN and FVKESK.

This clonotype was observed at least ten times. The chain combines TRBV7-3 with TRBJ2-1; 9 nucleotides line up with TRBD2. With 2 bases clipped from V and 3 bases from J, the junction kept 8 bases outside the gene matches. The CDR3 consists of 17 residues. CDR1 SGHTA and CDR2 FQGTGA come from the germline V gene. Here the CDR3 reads CASSLLVAGDFYNEQFF. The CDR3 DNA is TGTGCCAGCAGCTTATTGGTAGCGGGGGATTTCTACAATGAGCAGTTCTTC.

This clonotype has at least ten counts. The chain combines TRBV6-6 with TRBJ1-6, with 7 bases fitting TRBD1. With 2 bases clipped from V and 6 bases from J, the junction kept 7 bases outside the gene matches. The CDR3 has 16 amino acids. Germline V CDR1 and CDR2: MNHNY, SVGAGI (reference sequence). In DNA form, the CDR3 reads TGTGCCAGCAGTTACAACAGGGGTTTGGGTAATTCACCCCTCCACTTT. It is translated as CASSYNRGLGNSPLHF.

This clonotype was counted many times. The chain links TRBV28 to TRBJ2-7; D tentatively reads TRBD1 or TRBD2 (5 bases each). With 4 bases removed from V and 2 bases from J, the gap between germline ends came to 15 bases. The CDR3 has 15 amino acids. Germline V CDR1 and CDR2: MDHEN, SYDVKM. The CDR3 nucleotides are TGTGCCAGCAGTTCCTCCCGGGACCCAACCTACGAGCAGTACTTC. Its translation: CASSSSRDPTYEQYF.

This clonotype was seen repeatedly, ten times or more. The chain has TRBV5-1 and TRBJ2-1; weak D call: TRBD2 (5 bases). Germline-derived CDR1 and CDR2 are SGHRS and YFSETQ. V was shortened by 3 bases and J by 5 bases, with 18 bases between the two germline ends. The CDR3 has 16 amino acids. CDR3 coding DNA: TGCGCCAGCAGCTCCGAGGCGGGCTATTCCGACAATGAGCAGTTCTTC. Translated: CASSSEAGYSDNEQFF.

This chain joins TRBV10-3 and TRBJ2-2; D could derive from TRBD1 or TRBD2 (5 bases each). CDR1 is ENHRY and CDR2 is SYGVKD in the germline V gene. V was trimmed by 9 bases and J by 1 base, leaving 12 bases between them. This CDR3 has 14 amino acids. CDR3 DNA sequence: TGTGCCATAAACTCGGGGCTGAACACCGGGGAGCTGTTTTTT. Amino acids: CAINSGLNTGELFF.

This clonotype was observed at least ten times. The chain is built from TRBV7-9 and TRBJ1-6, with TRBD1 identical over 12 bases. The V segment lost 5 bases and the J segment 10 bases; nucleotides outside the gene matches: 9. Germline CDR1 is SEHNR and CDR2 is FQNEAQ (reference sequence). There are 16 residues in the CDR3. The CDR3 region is CASSQQGQGARSPLHF. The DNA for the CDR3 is TGTGCCAGCAGCCAACAGGGACAGGGGGCGAGGTCACCCCTCCACTTT.